These 32 T cell receptor beta chains were all obtained from the same sample, sequenced in a study of blood T cell repertoires in COVID-19. TCRdb's copy holds only in-frame clones and misses some; the assay was immunoSEQ multiplex PCR. The sample consists of about 230,000 clones, more than 65% of them appearing once. Sequenced: peripheral blood. The source is a woman older than 75 with acute or convalescent COVID-19.

The chain combines TRBV5-4 with TRBJ2-7; 7 bases line up with TRBD1. The germline V gene has CDR1 SGHNT and CDR2 YYREEE (reference sequence). J was trimmed by 2 bases and V by 4 bases; bases with no gene match: 6. The CDR3 contains 14 residues. CDR3 sequence reads: CASSHNRGPYEQYF. CDR3 coding DNA: TGTGCCAGCAGCCATAACAGGGGTCCCTACGAGCAGTACTTC.

J is TRBJ2-7 and V is TRBV2; 10 bases match TRBD1. The germline V gene encodes CDR1 SNHLY and CDR2 FYNNEI. Trimming cost V 7 bases and J 2 bases; bases outside gene matches: 5. This CDR3 comprises 14 residues. Here the CDR3 reads CASIGTGAPYEQYF. CDR3 bases: TGTGCCAGCATTGGGACAGGGGCCCCCTACGAGCAGTACTTC.

V gene TRBV5-1 combines with J gene TRBJ2-1; 8 nucleotides match TRBD2. With 4 bases clipped from V and 9 bases from J, the junction kept 9 bases outside the gene matches. CDR3 length: 14 amino acids. Germline loops: CDR1 SGHRS, CDR2 YFSETQ. DNA for the CDR3: TGCGCCAGCAGCCCTTTTCAGCGGGAGAGTGAGCAGTTCTTC. Protein: CASSPFQRESEQFF.

The chain couples TRBV5-1 to TRBJ2-3, with 10 bases aligning to TRBD2. J lost 5 bases, V lost 5 bases, and 11 bases had no gene match. The CDR3 runs to 16 residues. Germline CDR1 SGHRS, CDR2 YFSETQ. The CDR3, as DNA: TGCGCCAGCAGTCCTAGCGGGAGTTCTGATGTAGATACGCAGTATTTT. Translation gives CASSPSGSSDVDTQYF.

This chain joins TRBV15 and TRBJ2-7, with D possibly matching TRBD1 (5 bases). This CDR3 contains 13 residues. V was trimmed by 3 bases and J by 1 base, leaving 7 bases between them. In germline, CDR1 is LNHNV, CDR2 YYDKDF (reference sequence). CDR3 amino acids: CATSRRQSYEQYF. The CDR3, as DNA: TGTGCCACCAGCAGGCGACAGTCCTACGAGCAGTACTTC.

The CDR3 protein is CASSPMTGYGYTF. The CDR3 nucleotides read TGTGCCAGCAGTCCTATGACGGGCTATGGCTACACCTTC. The V call is TRBV12-3 or TRBV12-4, the J call TRBJ1-2; D unresolved. Trimming took 5 bases from V and 4 from J, leaving 11 bases between them. The CDR3 extends over 13 amino acids.

The chain uses TRBV5-6 and TRBJ1-5; no firm D call. This CDR3 has 15 amino acids. V lost 3 bases to trimming and J lost 5 bases, with 15 bases between them. The germline gives CDR1 SGHDT, CDR2 YYEEEE. The CDR3 DNA follows: TGTGCCAGCAGCTCCTGGGAGCTAACTTATCAGCCCCAGCATTTT. Protein product: CASSSWELTYQPQHF.

The chain links TRBV24-1 to TRBJ1-2, with TRBD1 identical over 8 bases. V was clipped by 4 bases and J by 6 bases; unmatched bases: 6. The CDR3 is 14 amino acids. Germline V gene data show CDR1 as KGHDR and CDR2 as SFDVKD. CDR3 nucleotides: TGTGCCACCAGTGAGCCGGGACAGGCAGATGGCTACACCTTC. Its protein is CATSEPGQADGYTF.

This clone was observed a few times. The gene calls are TRBV12-3 or TRBV12-4 and TRBJ1-1; 11 bases match TRBD1. The trim removed 6 bases at V and 5 bases at J, leaving 2 bases unmatched. The CDR3 has 13 amino acids. The CDR3 region has the DNA TGTGCCAGCAGGGACAGGGGGCGGACTGAAGCTTTCTTT. It encodes CASRDRGRTEAFF.

V and J are TRBV5-1 and TRBJ1-2; D perhaps matches TRBD1 (6 bases). V was trimmed by 0 bases and J by 8 bases, leaving 14 bases between them. This CDR3 has 14 amino acids. Germline-derived CDR1 and CDR2 are SGHRS and YFSETQ. The CDR3 bases are TGCGCCAGCAGCTTGGAACAGGGATTGGGGGGCTACACCTTC. Amino acid sequence: CASSLEQGLGGYTF.

This clone was counted once. V usage is TRBV19 and J usage is TRBJ1-1; D gene uncertain. Looked up from germline, CDR1 is LNHDA and CDR2 is SQIVND (reference sequence). V was pared by 5 bases and J by 4 bases, with 11 bases between. The CDR3 consists of 13 residues. The CDR3 nucleotides read TGTGCCAGTAGTCGTGCGAGATCCACTGAAGCTTTCTTT. It encodes CASSRARSTEAFF.

The chain employs TRBV7-9 and TRBJ1-6; TRBD1 matches at 7 bases. V shed 4 bases and J 6 bases; nucleotides not matched to a gene: 9. Germline V gives CDR1 SEHNR, CDR2 FQNEAQ (reference sequence). The CDR3 runs to 16 residues. CDR3 sequence reads: CASSSRTGSANSPLHF. CDR3 coding DNA: TGTGCCAGCAGCTCTCGGACAGGATCGGCTAATTCACCCCTCCACTTT.

This chain links TRBV19 with TRBJ2-2; 10 bases line up with TRBD2. The J segment lost 0 bases and the V segment lost 5 bases, leaving 6 bases of the junction unmatched. The CDR3 consists of 17 residues. Germline V gene lookup returns CDR1 LNHDA and CDR2 SQIVND (reference sequence). The CDR3 DNA sequence: TGTGCCAGTAGTCGGACTAGCGGTCGCGCGAACACCGGGGAGCTGTTTTTT. Its protein is CASSRTSGRANTGELFF.

This chain connects TRBV19 to TRBJ2-1; D possibly corresponds to TRBD2 (6 bases). Germline values: CDR1 LNHDA, CDR2 SQIVND (reference sequence). With 7 bases removed from V and 2 bases from J, the gap between germline ends came to 9 bases. This CDR3 spans 13 amino acids. CDR3: CASTRDPYNEQFF. The DNA for the CDR3 is TGTGCCAGTACGCGGGACCCCTACAATGAGCAGTTCTTC.

The chain carries TRBV7-2 and TRBJ2-2, with D perhaps matching TRBD1 (7 bases). The CDR3 extends over 16 amino acids. V lost 5 bases to trimming and J lost 4 bases, with 17 bases between them. Germline V gene lookup returns CDR1 SGHTA and CDR2 FQGNSA. In DNA, the CDR3 is TGTGCCAGCAGCGGAGGGGGCGGGGCGGGCACCGGGGAGCTGTTTTTT. Protein product: CASSGGGGAGTGELFF.

The V and J genes are TRBV3-1 (or the pseudogene TRBV3-2) and TRBJ2-1, with D possibly being TRBD2 (5 bases). This CDR3 has 13 residues. The V end was cut by 0 bases, the J end by 12 bases, with 12 bases between. CDR1 and CDR2 (germline): LGHDT, YNNKEL (reference sequence). CDR3 DNA sequence: TGTGCCAGCAGCCAAGAGGAGAGCAGCGGGCAGTTCTTC. Its translation: CASSQEESSGQFF.

The chain is built from TRBV7-9 and TRBJ2-4; D is undetermined. CDR3 length: 15 amino acids. Germline CDR1 and CDR2: SEHNR and FQNEAQ (reference sequence). Trimming pared 1 base from V and 1 base from J, leaving 8 bases between. The chain's CDR3 is CASSLGGHAKNIQYF. DNA of the CDR3: TGTGCCAGCAGCTTAGGTGGGCACGCCAAAAACATTCAGTACTTC.

At least ten counts were recorded for this clone. The V gene is TRBV27, the J gene TRBJ2-2; 10 positions agree with TRBD2. The CDR3 is made up of 16 amino acids. Germline CDR1 MNHEY, CDR2 SMNVEV (reference sequence). Trimming cost V 5 bases and J 7 bases; bases outside gene matches: 10. The CDR3, as DNA: TGTGCCAGCAGTCCCCTAGCGGGAGAAATGATCGGGGAGCTGTTTTTT. Translation gives CASSPLAGEMIGELFF.

J is TRBJ2-7 and V is TRBV6-5; maybe TRBD2 (6 bases). With 5 bases removed from V and 0 bases from J, the gap between germline ends came to 14 bases. This CDR3 comprises 15 residues. CDR1 MNHEY and CDR2 SVGAGI come from the germline V gene. CDR3 sequence reads: CASSRSGGDSYEQYF. DNA of the CDR3: TGTGCCAGCAGTCGCTCCGGGGGAGACTCCTACGAGCAGTACTTC.

The count of this clone is one. The rearrangement links TRBV11-2 to TRBJ2-1, with 8 bases that match TRBD2. The CDR3 covers 15 residues. Germline CDR1 is SGHAT and CDR2 is FQNNGV. Trimming removed 4 bases from V and 4 bases from J; junction bases left unmatched: 6. The CDR3 sequence is CASSYRSSGYNEQFF. The CDR3 DNA reads as TGTGCCAGCAGCTACCGTTCTAGCGGGTACAATGAGCAGTTCTTC.

The genes are TRBV7-9 and TRBJ1-2; D might be TRBD1 (5 bases). V lost 1 base to trimming and J lost 1 base, with 16 bases between them. This CDR3 spans 17 amino acids. In germline, CDR1 is SEHNR, CDR2 FQNEAQ (reference sequence). The CDR3 here is CASSLEGALPFNYGYTF. CDR3 nucleotide sequence: TGTGCCAGCAGCTTAGAAGGGGCCCTTCCCTTTAACTATGGCTACACCTTC. Filled out from reference TRBV7-9 and TRBJ1-2, the complete variable domain reads DTGVSQNPRHKITKRGQNVTFRCDPISEHNRLYWYRQTLGQGPEFLTYFQNEAQLEKSRLLSDRFSAERPKGSFSTLEIQRTEQGDSAMYLCASSLEGALPFNYGYTFGSGTRLTVV.

The chain couples TRBV10-3 to TRBJ1-5; no firm D call. In germline, CDR1 is ENHRY, CDR2 SYGVKD. Trimming took 0 bases from V and 7 from J, leaving 10 bases between them. The CDR3 has 14 amino acids. The chain's CDR3 is CAISESGVGQPQHF. The CDR3 DNA reads as TGTGCCATCAGTGAGTCCGGGGTAGGACAGCCCCAGCATTTT.

The chain has TRBV6-6 and TRBJ2-3, with TRBD2 matching over 7 bases. The trim removed 5 bases at V and 8 bases at J, leaving 7 bases unmatched. The CDR3 totals 13 residues. Germline-derived CDR1 and CDR2 are MNHNY and SVGAGI (reference sequence). For the CDR3, the DNA is TGTGCCAGCAGTGCCTCGGGGGGAGCTACGCAGTATTTT. Encoded protein: CASSASGGATQYF.

This clone was counted between two and nine times. The chain is built from TRBV15 and TRBJ2-1; possible D gene TRBD2, 5 bases. Per germline, CDR1 LNHNV and CDR2 YYDKDF (reference sequence). With 5 bases removed from V and 4 bases from J, the gap between germline ends came to 15 bases. The CDR3 spans 15 residues. CDR3 protein: CATSPDLGYYNEQFF. CDR3 DNA sequence: TGTGCCACCAGCCCGGACTTGGGATATTACAATGAGCAGTTCTTC.

This chain uses TRBV2 with TRBJ1-2; a possible D gene is TRBD1 (5 bases). Germline V gene data show CDR1 as SNHLY and CDR2 as FYNNEI. V was pared by 9 bases and J by 1 base, with 21 bases between. The CDR3 loop spans 16 amino acids. The CDR3 sequence is CASTRDAGILNYGYTF. The DNA of the CDR3 is TGTGCCAGTACCAGGGACGCGGGGATCCTTAACTATGGCTACACCTTC.

The CDR3 reads CASSYRDRGSYEQYF. Written as DNA, the CDR3 is TGTGCCAGCAGTTACCGGGACAGGGGATCCTACGAGCAGTACTTC. The gene calls are TRBV6-5 and TRBJ2-7; TRBD1 matches at 10 bases. This CDR3 region has 15 residues. Per germline, CDR1 MNHEY and CDR2 SVGAGI. The junction had 2 bases not matched to a gene; V was cut back by 2 bases and J by 1 base.

This chain links TRBV4-1 with TRBJ2-1; D may be TRBD2 (7 bases). From germline, CDR1 is MGHRA and CDR2 YSYEKL. The length of the CDR3 is 16 residues. V was shortened by 0 bases and J by 8 bases, with 17 bases between the two germline ends. The CDR3, as DNA: TGCGCCAGCAGCCAAGATCTGGGGGAGGGGGGGCATGAGCAGTTCTTC. Translating gives CASSQDLGEGGHEQFF.

V is TRBV15 and J is TRBJ2-7, with D maybe TRBD1 (6 bases). This CDR3 has 15 residues. Germline V gives CDR1 LNHNV, CDR2 YYDKDF (reference sequence). Trimming stripped 0 bases from V and 7 bases from J, with 16 bases between. The CDR3 bases are TGTGCCACCAGCAGAGATGGGACAAGGGGTAGGGAGCAGTACTTC. Translated, it gives CATSRDGTRGREQYF.

The V gene is TRBV30, the J gene TRBJ2-7; 12 nucleotides align to TRBD2. The V gene end was trimmed by 5 bases and the J gene end by 7 bases; junction bases not matched to a gene: 18. CDR1 and CDR2 from the germline V gene are GTSNPN and SVGIG (reference sequence). The length of the CDR3 is 17 residues. This CDR3 reads CAWANPGLAGPAGEQYF. The CDR3 coding sequence is TGTGCCTGGGCCAATCCGGGACTAGCGGGCCCTGCGGGAGAGCAGTACTTC.

A few counts support this clone. CDR3 amino acids: CASSGFEGAGEKLFF. In DNA, the CDR3 is TGTGCCAGCAGTGGATTTGAGGGGGCTGGTGAAAAACTGTTTTTT. The chain links TRBV2 to TRBJ1-4; 7 bases map to TRBD1. This CDR3 has 15 amino acids. V gave up 4 bases and J gave up 7 bases; unmatched junction bases: 9. In germline, CDR1 is SNHLY, CDR2 FYNNEI.

The chain uses TRBV6-6 and TRBJ2-7, with 7 bases fitting TRBD2. The CDR3 has 16 amino acids. J lost 3 bases, V lost 0 bases, and 8 bases had no gene match. Germline-derived CDR1 and CDR2 are MNHNY and SVGAGI (reference sequence). As DNA, the CDR3 is TGTGCCAGCAGTTACTCGGGAGGGTCACGGGACTACGAGCAGTACTTC. Translated, it gives CASSYSGGSRDYEQYF.

The chain uses TRBV5-1 and TRBJ2-4; 7 bases are shared with TRBD2. Germline V gene data show CDR1 as SGHRS and CDR2 as YFSETQ. V shed 4 bases, J shed 0 bases, and the junction held 13 bases outside the gene matches. This CDR3 is built from 18 residues. The CDR3 loop reads CASSEGTTNDLAKNIQYF. CDR3 nucleotide sequence: TGCGCCAGCAGCGAAGGGACTACCAATGACCTAGCCAAAAACATTCAGTACTTC. Supplemented by reference TRBV5-1 and TRBJ2-4, the full variable domain reads KAGVTQTPRYLIKTRGQQVTLSCSPISGHRSVSWYQQTPGQGLQFLFEYFSETQRNKGNFPGRFSGRQFSNSRSEMNVSTLELGDSALYLCASSEGTTNDLAKNIQYFGAGTRLSVL.